This T cell receptor beta chain was observed in a study of shared clonotypes between healthy human individuals (TCRdb year 2020). Describing the broader study: A few men and two women, aged 18 to 49 years, made up the cohort. The study deeply sequenced blood TCR repertoires of five healthy adults to estimate repertoire size and the extent of clonotype sharing between individuals. To increase sequencing depth and limit assay-specific biases, TCR repertoire library preparation and sequencing were carried out by different laboratories using diverse techniques. Per donor, leukapheresis produced somewhere between about 0.8 and 9.5 billion PBMCs.

Study-level results and caveats: Pairwise subsampling indicated that sequencing depth was expected to affect the degree of clonotype sharing among donors. Sampling was restricted to blood, and TCR repertoires in tissue are likely to differ from TCR repertoires in blood. The genetic and exposure-history diversity represented was limited by the small number of donors.

The CDR3 runs 15 residues from the cysteine to the phenylalanine. The sequence is cut down to CDR3 DNA, 45 bases in frame from base 1. The V end gives up 1 base and the J end 8 bases, leaving 5 bases in the junction not matched to a gene. CDR1 and CDR2, per the germline V gene, are SGHAT and FQNNGV. TCR CDR3 regions were amplified from genomic DNA by multiplex PCR using the deep immunoSEQ assay. Extracted genomic DNA from each cell subset was distributed evenly across all wells of several immunoSEQ 96-well plates, and each plate was treated as a replicate. For unsorted PBMC, each replicate PCR was loaded with about 280 ng genomic DNA, equivalent to tens of thousands of T cell genomes. Ten immunoSEQ deep assay plates were used to sequence the unsorted PBMC genomic DNA. The purified libraries were quantified using a Qubit 3.0 fluorometer, sized with a Bioanalyzer 2100, and then quantified again using the KAPA Library Quantification kit. Every immunoSEQ 96-well plate was sequenced on a dedicated single-read 150-cycle Illumina NextSeq 550 flow cell. The paper's data handling went like this. The immunoSEQ output contained only junctional sequences without quality scores, so filtering could not match that applied to full-length reads. To assign V/J genes and CDR3, sequences were annotated using PyIR, a Python wrapper for IgBLAST v1.9, with IMGT germline references. Reads were filtered out if the reads had weak V/J assignments (E-value above 1e-6), no CDR3, stop codons, out-of-frame junctions, or ambiguous translated residues. A V3J clonotype was defined by an identical inferred V gene, J gene, and CDR3 amino acid sequence. Percentage overlap between repertoires was calculated by dividing the number of shared unique clonotypes by the size of the smaller repertoire. Richness of each repertoire was evaluated using RTK rarefaction, the Chao1 estimator, and Recon v2.1 estimates of unobserved clonotypes. This immuneACCESS table, as held by TCRdb, lists in-frame sequences with V and J called but not all clones. Of the missing ones, under half trace to an unresolved V gene in checked studies; the others have no known cause. V, J and clone size are taken as reported in that table, and D and trimming were inferred from the DNA itself. Present in this sample are fewer than 650,000 clones, around 78% of which were seen just once. Approximately 12% of the sample rests with the top ten.

The donors were healthy, HIV-negative adults who had no recently reported acute infections or vaccinations. Every donor was a Caucasian adult living in Nashville, Tennessee, USA. In the unsorted samples, 70 million to 90 million PBMCs were counted, and genomic DNA was extracted using the QIAamp DNA Blood Mini kit. After blood collection by leukapheresis, PBMCs were isolated using Ficoll-Histopaque density gradient centrifugation and then cryopreserved in the vapor phase of liquid nitrogen. Remarks on this clone: Which antigen it targets is not known. No clone much larger than this one lies a single base away; base qualities are absent.

The chain is assembled from TRBV11-2 and TRBJ2-7; the central 13 bases match TRBD2. The sequenced sample was PBMCs. The sequence was collected from a woman in her forties in good health. Some clones in this sample may be carry-over from other donors' samples. The CDR3 corresponds to CASSLGTSGSQKQYF. The DNA reads as follows: TGTGCCAGCAGCTTAGGGACTAGCGGGAGTCAAAAGCAGTACTTC.